Presented here are 15 T cell receptor beta chains from one specimen sequenced in a study of identical twins. Using its own MiXCR run on the 5' RACE reads, TCRdb lists one record per CDR3 protein. This sample yields roughly 230,000 distinct CDR3 sequences, of which approximately 8.3% are seen a single time; roughly 3.1% belongs to the top ten. The same data also went into a second study, on yellow fever vaccine responses in identical twins.

Sequencing was carried out using CD8+ T cells sorted from blood. These receptor sequences come from a woman aged 18-30 years in good health.

The V gene is TRBV20-1, the J gene TRBJ2-7; D not resolved. The CDR3 totals 16 residues. Germline-derived CDR1 and CDR2 are DFQATT and SNEGSKA (reference sequence). V lost 0 bases and J lost 3, with 18 bases in between. CDR3 sequence reads: CSARDPFHVTSYEQYF. The CDR3 bases are TGCAGTGCTAGAGATCCTTTCCACGTAACGAGCTACGAGCAGTACTTC.

This clonotype was seen repeatedly, ten times or more. This chain connects TRBV15 to TRBJ2-7; D is undetermined. The germline V and J ends were trimmed by 3 bases and 1 base, with 13 bases remaining between them. Per germline, CDR1 LNHNV and CDR2 YYDKDF (reference sequence). The CDR3 extends over 15 amino acids. CDR3 residues: CATSSDPNPSYEQYF. The DNA for the CDR3 is TGTGCCACCAGCAGCGACCCGAACCCATCCTACGAGCAGTACTTC.

This clonotype was detected only a few times. The rearrangement links TRBV6-1 to TRBJ2-2; D may match TRBD1 or TRBD2 (5 bases each). Germline-derived CDR1 and CDR2 are MNHNS and SASEGT. The CDR3 covers 16 residues. With 2 bases removed from V and 0 bases from J, the gap between germline ends came to 10 bases. The CDR3: CASSEWGFANTGELFF. The CDR3 nucleotides are TGTGCCAGCAGTGAATGGGGGTTCGCGAACACCGGGGAGCTGTTTTTT.

This clonotype was seen repeatedly, ten times or more. This chain links TRBV12-3 or TRBV12-4 with TRBJ1-1, with D maybe TRBD1 (5 bases). Trimming stripped 6 bases from V and 1 base from J, with 6 bases between. This CDR3 is built from 12 residues. CDR3 nucleotide sequence: TGTGCCAGCAGACAGGCGAACACTGAAGCTTTCTTT. Translated: CASRQANTEAFF.

The chain employs TRBV6-1 and TRBJ2-5; D is perhaps TRBD2 (5 bases). Germline V gene sequence: CDR1 MNHNS, CDR2 SASEGT. CDR3 size: 13 residues. V lost 6 bases, J lost 5 bases, and 13 bases lay in between. This CDR3 reads CASSLPSRETQYF. The CDR3 coding sequence is TGTGCCAGCAGCCTTCCTAGCCGGGAGACCCAGTACTTC.

This clonotype was detected many times. The chain couples TRBV5-1 to TRBJ2-7, with D possibly being TRBD2 (5 bases). V was cut by 4 bases and J by 0 bases, with 8 bases left in between. The CDR3 has 13 amino acids. Germline V gene data show CDR1 as SGHRS and CDR2 as YFSETQ. CDR3 amino acids: CASSETISYEQYF. CDR3 nucleotides: TGCGCCAGCAGCGAGACTATCTCCTACGAGCAGTACTTC.

V is TRBV27 and J is TRBJ2-7; TRBD2 matches 7 bases. J gave up 3 bases and V 0 bases, and 5 bases lay outside the gene matches. Germline V gives CDR1 MNHEY, CDR2 SMNVEV (reference sequence). CDR3 length: 15 residues. CDR3 in DNA: TGTGCCAGCAGTTTATCTACTAGCGTACTCTACGAGCAGTACTTC. Translated: CASSLSTSVLYEQYF.

Details on this clonotype: A much larger clone is a single base away; this may be a read error. The chain joins TRBV24-1 to TRBJ2-7, with D maybe TRBD1 (5 bases). This CDR3 has 12 residues. Germline loops: CDR1 KGHDR, CDR2 SFDVKD. The CDR3 reads CTTADSFYEQYF. In DNA form, the CDR3 reads TGTACCACCGCCGACAGTTTCTACGAGCAGTACTTC.

The chain uses TRBV4-3 and TRBJ1-6; 7 bases map to TRBD1. This CDR3 spans 16 amino acids. J was trimmed by 5 bases and V by 1 base; bases with no gene match: 5. Germline V CDR1 and CDR2: LGHNA, YSLEER. The CDR3: CASSQGTGTDNSPLHF. The CDR3 bases are TGCGCCAGCAGCCAAGGTACCGGGACAGATAATTCACCCCTCCACTTT.

Many counts were recorded for this clonotype. The chain joins TRBV28 to TRBJ2-6; no clear D gene. The germline CDR1 and CDR2 sequences are MDHEN and SYDVKM. Trimming took off 5 bases at V and 0 bases at J, with 11 bases between the two ends. The CDR3 totals 16 residues. CDR3 sequence (DNA): TGTGCCAGCAGTCGTTACAGAACCTCTGGGGCCAACGTCCTGACTTTC. This encodes CASSRYRTSGANVLTF.

Many counts were recorded for this clonotype. V and J are TRBV20-1 and TRBJ2-3, with D perhaps TRBD2 (6 bases). This CDR3 comprises 15 residues. Germline V gene data show CDR1 as DFQATT and CDR2 as SNEGSKA (reference sequence). The V gene lost 0 bases and the J gene lost 1 base, with 11 bases spanning the gap. As DNA, the CDR3 is TGCAGTGCTAGAGACGGGCGGGGTGGCACAGATACGCAGTATTTT. It codes for CSARDGRGGTDTQYF.

In its sample, this clonotype was seen a few times. The chain employs TRBV20-1 and TRBJ2-1, with 8 bases aligning to TRBD2. J gave up 6 bases and V 0 bases, and 13 bases lay outside the gene matches. The CDR3 is 17 amino acids. The germline CDR1 and CDR2 sequences are DFQATT and SNEGSKA (reference sequence). The CDR3: CSARDSLSGGALNEQFF. DNA for the CDR3: TGCAGTGCTAGAGATTCGCTCTCGGGGGGGGCGCTCAATGAGCAGTTCTTC.

The sample holds many counts of this clonotype. V gene TRBV25-1 combines with J gene TRBJ1-3; 8 nucleotides align to TRBD1. The CDR3 length is 15 residues. CDR1 is MGHDK and CDR2 is SYGVNS in the germline V gene. Losses at the gene ends were 4 bases for V and 5 bases for J; bases not matched to a gene: 7. CDR3: CASSVAPGGRNTIYF. The DNA for the CDR3 is TGTGCCAGCAGTGTGGCCCCAGGGGGCCGAAACACCATATATTTT.

The CDR3 region has the DNA TGTGCCAGCAGCCCCGACGGGAACACTGAAGCTTTCTTT. The encoded protein is CASSPDGNTEAFF. J is TRBJ1-1 and V is TRBV12-3 or TRBV12-4; D is ambiguous. CDR3 length: 13 residues. V was pared by 6 bases and J by 1 base, with 9 bases between.

Turning to this clonotype: At one boundary the junction diverges from the germline segment, which might be a read error. The chain employs TRBV7-7 and TRBJ2-5; 9 nucleotides match TRBD2. Germline CDR1 reads SSHAT; CDR2 reads FNYEAQ (reference sequence). The CDR3 is 15 residues long. The DNA for the CDR3 is TGTGCTAGCAGCCACATAGCGGGGGAAGGCGAGACCCAGTACTTC. It yields the protein CASSHIAGEGETQYF.